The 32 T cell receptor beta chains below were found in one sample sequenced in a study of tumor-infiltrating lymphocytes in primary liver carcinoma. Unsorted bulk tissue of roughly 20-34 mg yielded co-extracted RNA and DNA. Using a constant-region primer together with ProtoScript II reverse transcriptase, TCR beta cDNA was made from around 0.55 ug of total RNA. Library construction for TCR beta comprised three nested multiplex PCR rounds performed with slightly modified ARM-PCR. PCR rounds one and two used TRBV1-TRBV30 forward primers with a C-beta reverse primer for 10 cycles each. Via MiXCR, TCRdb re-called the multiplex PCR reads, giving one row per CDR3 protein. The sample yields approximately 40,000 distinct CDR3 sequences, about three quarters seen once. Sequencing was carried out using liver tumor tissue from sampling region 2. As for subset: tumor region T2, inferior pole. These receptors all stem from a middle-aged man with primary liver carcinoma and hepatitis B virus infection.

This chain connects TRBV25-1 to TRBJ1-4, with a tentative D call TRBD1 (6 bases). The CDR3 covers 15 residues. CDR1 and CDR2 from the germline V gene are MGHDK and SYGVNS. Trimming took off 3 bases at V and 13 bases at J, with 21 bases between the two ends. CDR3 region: CASSESGRGGDILFF. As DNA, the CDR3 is TGTGCCAGCAGTGAGTCGGGCAGGGGAGGTGATATACTGTTTTTT.

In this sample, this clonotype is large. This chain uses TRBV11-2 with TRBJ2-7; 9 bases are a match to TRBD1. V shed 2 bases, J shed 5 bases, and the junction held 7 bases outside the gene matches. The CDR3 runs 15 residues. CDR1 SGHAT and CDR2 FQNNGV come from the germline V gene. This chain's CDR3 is CASSLRWTGENEQYF. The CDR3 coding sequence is TGTGCCAGCAGCTTACGATGGACAGGGGAAAACGAGCAGTACTTC. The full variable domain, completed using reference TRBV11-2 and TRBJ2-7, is EAGVAQSPRYKIIEKRQSVAFWCNPISGHATLYWYQQILGQGPKLLIQFQNNGVVDDSQLPKDRFSAERLKGVDSTLKIQPAKLEDSAVYLCASSLRWTGENEQYFGPGTRLTVT.

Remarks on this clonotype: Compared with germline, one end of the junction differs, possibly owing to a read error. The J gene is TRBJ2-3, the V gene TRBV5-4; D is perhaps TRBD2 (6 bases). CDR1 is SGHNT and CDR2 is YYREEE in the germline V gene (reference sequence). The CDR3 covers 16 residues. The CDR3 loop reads CASNLEGSGVTDMQYF. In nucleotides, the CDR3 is TGTGCCAGCAACTTGGAAGGTAGCGGAGTCACAGATATGCAGTATTTT.

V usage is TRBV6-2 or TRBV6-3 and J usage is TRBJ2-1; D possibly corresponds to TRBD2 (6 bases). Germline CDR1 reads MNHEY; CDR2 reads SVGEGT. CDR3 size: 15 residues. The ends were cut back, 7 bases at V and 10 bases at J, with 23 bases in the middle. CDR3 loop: CASIPSAILSGEQFF. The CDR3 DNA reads TGTGCCAGCATTCCTAGCGCTATATTGAGTGGGGAGCAGTTCTTC.

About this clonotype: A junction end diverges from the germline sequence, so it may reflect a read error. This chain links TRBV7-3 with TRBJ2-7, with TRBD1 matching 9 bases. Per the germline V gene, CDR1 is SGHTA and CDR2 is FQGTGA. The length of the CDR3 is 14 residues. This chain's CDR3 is CAGSPTGGQDELYF. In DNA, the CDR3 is TGTGCCGGCAGCCCTACAGGGGGCCAAGACGAGCTGTACTTC.

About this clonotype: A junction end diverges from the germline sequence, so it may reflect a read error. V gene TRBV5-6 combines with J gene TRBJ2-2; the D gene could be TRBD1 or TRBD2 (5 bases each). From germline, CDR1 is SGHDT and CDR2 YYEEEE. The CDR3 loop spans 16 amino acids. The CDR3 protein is CASSLRFRAYSGELFF. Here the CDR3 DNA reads TGTGCCAGCAGCTTGCGGTTCAGGGCCTACTCCGGGGAGCTGTTTTTC. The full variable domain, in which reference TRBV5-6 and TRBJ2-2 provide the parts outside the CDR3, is DAGVTQSPTHLIKTRGQQVTLRCSPKSGHDTVSWYQQALGQGPQFIFQYYEEEERQRGNFPDRFSGHQFPNYSSELNVNALLLGDSALYLCASSLRFRAYSGELFFGEGSRLTVL.

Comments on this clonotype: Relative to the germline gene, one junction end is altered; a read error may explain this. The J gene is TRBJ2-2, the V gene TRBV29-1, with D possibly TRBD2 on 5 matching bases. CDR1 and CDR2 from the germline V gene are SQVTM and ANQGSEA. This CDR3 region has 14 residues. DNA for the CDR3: TGCAGTGTTGTCAACAAGGTGAACACCGGGGAGCCGTTTTTT. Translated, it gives CSVVNKVNTGEPFF.

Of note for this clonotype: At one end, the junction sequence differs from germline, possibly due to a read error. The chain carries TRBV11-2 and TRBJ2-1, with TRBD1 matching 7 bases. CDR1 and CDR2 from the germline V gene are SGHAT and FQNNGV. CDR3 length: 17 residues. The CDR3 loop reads CASSLDDRASSYSEQFF. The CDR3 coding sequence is TGTGCCAGCAGCTTAGATGACAGGGCGAGCTCCTACAGTGAGCAGTTCTTC. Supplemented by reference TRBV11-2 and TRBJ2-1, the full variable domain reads EAGVAQSPRYKIIEKRQSVAFWCNPISGHATLYWYQQILGQGPKLLIQFQNNGVVDDSQLPKDRFSAERLKGVDSTLKIQPAKLEDSAVYLCASSLDDRASSYSEQFFGPGTRLTVL.

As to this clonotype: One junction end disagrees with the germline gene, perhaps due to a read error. The CDR3 DNA follows: TGTGCCAGCAGCTTGGGGCTGGACTACGAGCACTACTTC. Translating it yields CASSLGLDYEHYF. The chain recombines TRBV5-1 with TRBJ2-7; D perhaps matches TRBD2 (6 bases). In germline, CDR1 is SGHRS, CDR2 YFSETQ. The CDR3 extends over 13 amino acids.

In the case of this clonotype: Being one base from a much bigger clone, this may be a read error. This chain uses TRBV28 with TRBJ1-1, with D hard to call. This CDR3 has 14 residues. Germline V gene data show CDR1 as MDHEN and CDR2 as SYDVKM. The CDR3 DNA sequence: TGTGCCGGCAGTCCCCGGACGGACTACACTGAAGCTTTCTTT. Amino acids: CAGSPRTDYTEAFF.

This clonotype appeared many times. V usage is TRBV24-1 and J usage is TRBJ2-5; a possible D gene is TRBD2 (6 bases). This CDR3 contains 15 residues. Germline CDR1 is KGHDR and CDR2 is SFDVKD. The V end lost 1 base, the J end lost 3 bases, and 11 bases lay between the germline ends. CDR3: CATSDFGTGKETQYF. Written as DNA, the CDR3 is TGTGCCACCAGTGATTTCGGGACTGGAAAAGAGACCCAGTACTTC.

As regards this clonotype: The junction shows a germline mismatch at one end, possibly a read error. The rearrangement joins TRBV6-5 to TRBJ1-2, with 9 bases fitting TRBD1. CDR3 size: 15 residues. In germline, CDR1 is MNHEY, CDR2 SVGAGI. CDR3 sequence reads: CTSSYDGTGSIGYTF. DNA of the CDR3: TGTACCAGCAGTTACGACGGGACAGGGAGCATCGGTTACACCTTC.

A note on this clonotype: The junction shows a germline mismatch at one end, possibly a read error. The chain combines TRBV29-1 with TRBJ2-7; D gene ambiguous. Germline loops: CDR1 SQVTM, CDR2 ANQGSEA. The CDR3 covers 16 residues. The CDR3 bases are TGCAGCGCCATGACGTCTGGAACCGGCACTCCCTACGAGCAGCACTTC. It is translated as CSAMTSGTGTPYEQHF.

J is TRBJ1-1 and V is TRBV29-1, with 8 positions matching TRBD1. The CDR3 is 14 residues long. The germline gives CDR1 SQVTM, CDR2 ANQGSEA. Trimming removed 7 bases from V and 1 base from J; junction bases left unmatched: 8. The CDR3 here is CSGGQGRTNTEAFF. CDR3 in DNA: TGCAGCGGCGGACAGGGCCGGACGAACACTGAAGCTTTCTTT.

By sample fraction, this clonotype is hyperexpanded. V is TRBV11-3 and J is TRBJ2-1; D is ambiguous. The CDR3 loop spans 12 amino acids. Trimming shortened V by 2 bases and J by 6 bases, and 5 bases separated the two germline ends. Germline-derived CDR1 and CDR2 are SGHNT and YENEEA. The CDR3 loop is CASSLNANEQFF. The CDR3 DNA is TGTGCCAGCAGCTTAAATGCCAATGAGCAGTTCTTC.

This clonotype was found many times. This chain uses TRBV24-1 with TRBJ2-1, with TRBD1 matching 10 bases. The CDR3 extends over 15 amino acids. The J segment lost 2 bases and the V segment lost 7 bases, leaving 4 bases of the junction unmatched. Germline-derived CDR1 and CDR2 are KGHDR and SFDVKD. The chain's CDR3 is CATSRDRGAYNEQFF. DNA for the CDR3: TGTGCCACCAGCCGGGACAGGGGAGCCTACAATGAGCAGTTCTTC.

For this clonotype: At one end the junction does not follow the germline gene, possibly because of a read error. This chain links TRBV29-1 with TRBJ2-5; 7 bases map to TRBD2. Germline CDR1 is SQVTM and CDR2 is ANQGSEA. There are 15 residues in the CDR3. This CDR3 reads CSFRTCGSWAETQYF. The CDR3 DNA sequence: TGTAGCTTTCGGACTTGCGGGAGTTGGGCAGAGACCCAGTACTTC.

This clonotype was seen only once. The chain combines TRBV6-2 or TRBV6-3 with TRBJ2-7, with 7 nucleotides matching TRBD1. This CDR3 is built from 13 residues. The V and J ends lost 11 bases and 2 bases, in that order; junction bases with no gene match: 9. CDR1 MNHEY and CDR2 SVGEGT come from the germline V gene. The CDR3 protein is CAGNPTGAYEQYF. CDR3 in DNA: TGTGCCGGTAACCCTACAGGGGCCTACGAGCAGTACTTC.

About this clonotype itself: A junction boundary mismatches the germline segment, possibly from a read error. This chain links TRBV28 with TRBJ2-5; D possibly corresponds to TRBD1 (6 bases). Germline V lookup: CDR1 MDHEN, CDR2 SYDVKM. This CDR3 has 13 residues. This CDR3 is CASRKQGPKTQCF. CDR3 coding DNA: TGTGCCAGCAGAAAACAGGGTCCAAAGACCCAGTGCTTC.

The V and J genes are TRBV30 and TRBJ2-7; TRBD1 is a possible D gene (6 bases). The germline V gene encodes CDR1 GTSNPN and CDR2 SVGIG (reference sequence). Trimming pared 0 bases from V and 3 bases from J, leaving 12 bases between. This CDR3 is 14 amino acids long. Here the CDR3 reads CAWSVGTTSYEQYF. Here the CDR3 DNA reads TGTGCCTGGAGTGTAGGGACAACTAGCTACGAGCAGTACTTC.

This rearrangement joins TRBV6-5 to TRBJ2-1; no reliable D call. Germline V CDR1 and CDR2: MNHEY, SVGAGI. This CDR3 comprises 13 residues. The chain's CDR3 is CVSSYAMANEQFF. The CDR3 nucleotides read TGTGTCAGTAGTTACGCAATGGCCAATGAGCAGTTCTTC.

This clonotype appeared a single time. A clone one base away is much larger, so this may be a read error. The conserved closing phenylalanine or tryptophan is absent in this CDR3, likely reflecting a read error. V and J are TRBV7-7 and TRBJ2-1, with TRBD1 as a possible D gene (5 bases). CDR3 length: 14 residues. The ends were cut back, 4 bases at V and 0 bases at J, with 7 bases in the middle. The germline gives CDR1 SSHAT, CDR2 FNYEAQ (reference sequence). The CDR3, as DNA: TGTGCCAGCAGCTACGACAGCTCCTACAATGAGCAGTTCTTA. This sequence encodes CASSYDSSYNEQFL.

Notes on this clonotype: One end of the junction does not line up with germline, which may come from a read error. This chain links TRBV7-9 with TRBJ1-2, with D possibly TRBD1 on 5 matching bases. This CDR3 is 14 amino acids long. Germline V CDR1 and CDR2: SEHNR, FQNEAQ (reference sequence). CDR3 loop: CVSRWDGGFHDYTF. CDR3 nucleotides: TGTGTCAGCAGATGGGACGGGGGGTTTCATGACTACACCTTC.

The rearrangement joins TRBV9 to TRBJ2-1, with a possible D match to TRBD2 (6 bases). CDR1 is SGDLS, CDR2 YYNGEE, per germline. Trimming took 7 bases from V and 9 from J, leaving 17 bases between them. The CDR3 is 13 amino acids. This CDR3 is CASSLADYGEQFF. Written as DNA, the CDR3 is TGTGCCAGCTCCTTAGCGGACTACGGTGAGCAGTTCTTC.

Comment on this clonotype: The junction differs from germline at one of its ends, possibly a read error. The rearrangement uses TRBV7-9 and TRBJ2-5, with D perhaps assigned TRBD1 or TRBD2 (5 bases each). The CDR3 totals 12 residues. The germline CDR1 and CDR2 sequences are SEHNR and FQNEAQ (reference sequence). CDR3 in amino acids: CVISQEGETQYF. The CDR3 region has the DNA TGTGTCATCAGCCAGGAAGGGGAGACACAGTACTTC.

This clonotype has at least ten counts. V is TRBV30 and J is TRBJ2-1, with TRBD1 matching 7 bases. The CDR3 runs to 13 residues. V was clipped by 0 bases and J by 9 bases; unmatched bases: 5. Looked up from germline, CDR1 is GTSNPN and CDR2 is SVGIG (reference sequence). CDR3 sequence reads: CAWSVRSGGEQFF. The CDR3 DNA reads TGTGCCTGGAGTGTCCGGTCAGGGGGTGAGCAGTTCTTC.

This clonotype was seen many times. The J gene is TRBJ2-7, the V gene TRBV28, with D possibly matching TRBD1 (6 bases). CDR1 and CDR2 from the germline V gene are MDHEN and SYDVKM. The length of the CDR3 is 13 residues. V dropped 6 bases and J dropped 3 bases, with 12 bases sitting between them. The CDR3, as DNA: TGTGCCAGCAGACAGGGCCCCGTCTACGAGCAGTACTTC. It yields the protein CASRQGPVYEQYF.

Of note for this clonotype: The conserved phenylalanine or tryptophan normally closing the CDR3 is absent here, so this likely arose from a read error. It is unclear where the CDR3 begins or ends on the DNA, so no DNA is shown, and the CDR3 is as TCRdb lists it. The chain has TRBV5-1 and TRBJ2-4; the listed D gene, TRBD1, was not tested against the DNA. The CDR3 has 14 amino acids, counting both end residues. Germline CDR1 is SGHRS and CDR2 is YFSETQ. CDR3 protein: CASSLGDRGNSEYI.

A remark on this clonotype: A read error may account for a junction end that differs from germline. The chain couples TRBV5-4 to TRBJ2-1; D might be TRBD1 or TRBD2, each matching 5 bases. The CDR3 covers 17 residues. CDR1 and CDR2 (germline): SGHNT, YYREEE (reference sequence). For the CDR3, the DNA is TGTGTCAGCAGCTTGCCAACGGGGCAAGCTTCCTACAATGAGCAGTTCTTC. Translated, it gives CVSSLPTGQASYNEQFF.

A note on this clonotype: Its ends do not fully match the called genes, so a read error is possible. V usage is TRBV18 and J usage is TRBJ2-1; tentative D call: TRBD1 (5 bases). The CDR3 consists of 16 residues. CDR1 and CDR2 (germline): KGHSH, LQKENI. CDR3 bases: TGTGCCAGCCCACCACCTAACAGGATTTCCTACAATGAGCAGTTCTTC. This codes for CASPPPNRISYNEQFF.

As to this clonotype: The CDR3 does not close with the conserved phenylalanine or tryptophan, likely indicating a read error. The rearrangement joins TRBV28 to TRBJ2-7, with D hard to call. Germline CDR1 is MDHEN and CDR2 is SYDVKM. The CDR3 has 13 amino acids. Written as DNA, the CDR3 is TGTGCCAGCAGTTTAATTGGGTCCTACAAGCAGTACTTA. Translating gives CASSLIGSYKQYL.

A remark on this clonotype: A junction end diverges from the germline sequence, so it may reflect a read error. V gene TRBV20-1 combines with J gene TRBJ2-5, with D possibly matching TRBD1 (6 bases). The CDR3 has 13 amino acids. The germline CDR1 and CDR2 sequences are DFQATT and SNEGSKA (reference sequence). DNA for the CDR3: TGCAGTACTAGACCCGGGACACTGGAGACCCAGTACTTC. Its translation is CSTRPGTLETQYF.